The rows below give T cell receptor beta chains drawn from one sample of a study of cytomegalovirus exposure and HLA in healthy donors. Only in-frame clones appear in the TCRdb table, and some are missing; sequencing was by immunoSEQ multiplex PCR. Counted here are over 65,000 clones, 70% to 85% occurring once; the ten biggest clones make up more than 7%. Sequencing used PBMCs. The receptors were sampled from a woman in her thirties or forties in good health and CMV-seronegative. CDR3s include the opening cysteine and the closing phenylalanine or tryptophan. The D gene is left open where the match is weak. A row's size may be missing; if present it is once, few, many or a size class.

J: TRBJ2-3
D: TRBD2
size: medium-sized
V: TRBV6-4
CDR3: CASSDSSGSADTQYF
DNA: TGTGCCAGCAGTGACTCTAGCGGGAGTGCAGATACGCAGTATTTT

J: TRBJ1-2
D: .
size: few
V: TRBV6-1
CDR3: CASSETRTVAPFGYTF
DNA: TGTGCCAGCAGTGAAACTAGGACGGTAGCTCCTTTTGGCTACACCTTC

J: TRBJ2-1
D: TRBD2
size: .
V: TRBV7-8
CDR3: CATGLAGLYNERFF
DNA: TGTGCCACGGGGCTAGCGGGTTTATACAATGAGCGGTTCTTC

J: TRBJ2-1
D: .
size: .
V: TRBV5-4
CDR3: CASSLGTLAWGNEQFF
DNA: TGTGCCAGCAGCTTGGGGACACTAGCTTGGGGCAATGAGCAGTTCTTC

J: TRBJ2-1
D: TRBD1
size: .
V: TRBV27
CDR3: CASSLGQGSNEQFF
DNA: TGTGCCAGCAGTTTGGGACAGGGGAGCAATGAGCAGTTCTTC

J: TRBJ1-2
D: .
size: .
V: TRBV29-1
CDR3: CSVEDSSGFFGYTF
DNA: TGCAGCGTTGAAGATTCATCAGGGTTTTTTGGCTACACCTTC

J: TRBJ2-5
D: .
size: .
V: TRBV19
CDR3: CASRPQLGQGETQYF
DNA: TGTGCCAGTAGACCTCAACTGGGGCAGGGAGAGACCCAGTACTTC

J: TRBJ2-1
D: TRBD1
size: once
V: TRBV28
CDR3: CASSLQGANNEQFF
DNA: TGTGCCAGCAGTTTGCAGGGGGCAAACAATGAGCAGTTCTTC

J: TRBJ2-5
D: .
size: .
V: TRBV18
CDR3: CASSPFEGHIETQYF
DNA: TGTGCCAGCTCACCTTTCGAGGGACACATAGAGACCCAGTACTTC

J: TRBJ1-1
D: .
size: once
V: TRBV4-3
CDR3: CASSQGDFNTEAFF
DNA: TGCGCCAGCAGCCAAGGGGACTTTAACACTGAAGCTTTCTTT

J: TRBJ1-1
D: .
size: .
V: TRBV7-2
CDR3: CASSFYSTEAFF
DNA: TGTGCCAGCAGCTTCTACAGTACTGAAGCTTTCTTT